This T cell receptor beta chain stems from a study of CD8+CD57+ T cells in acquired aplastic anemia. Overall study: The mean DNA yield obtained from sorted CD4+ and CD8+ cells came to approximately 3.2 ug.

With 3 bases removed from V and 11 bases from J, the gap between germline ends came to 25 bases. The CDR3 is made up of 16 amino acids. Per germline, CDR1 SEHNR and CDR2 FQNEAQ (reference sequence). Study-wide points: Patients and controls had in common twenty-nine CD8+ CDR3 sequences.

Genomic DNA was employed as the template in profiling TCR beta VDJ and CDR3. A single record per CDR3 protein comes from TCRdb applying MiXCR to the reads. This sample carries 260,000 or so distinct CDR3 sequences, about 80% of them seen once, and the ten largest clones take 40% to 50%. The table lists this clonotype with a count of one. Antigen: not known. All sequencing subjects had displayed CD8+CD57+ cell expansion on flow cytometry. This sequence was found in a human donor with aplastic anemia. Source material: sorted CD4+, CD8+, or CD8+CD57+ T cells (not recorded which) from PBMCs. The V and J genes are TRBV7-9 and TRBJ1-2; D uncertain. CDR3 DNA: TGTGCCAGCAGCTTTCAAAGAAGCGGGGTGGTATATGAGTACACCTTC. This gives the protein CASSFQRSGVVYEYTF.